Each of the 5 T cell receptor beta chains below was sequenced from the same sample in a study of blood T cell repertoires in COVID-19. Sequenced by immunoSEQ multiplex PCR; TCRdb stores in-frame clones only, minus some. The sample lists under 200,000 clones; 75% to 95% were seen once. Sequenced: peripheral blood. All receptors derive from a man aged 50-59 years with acute or convalescent COVID-19.

The chain couples TRBV27 to TRBJ2-2, with a tentative D call TRBD2 (6 bases). V lost 5 bases to trimming and J lost 2 bases, with 15 bases between them. The length of the CDR3 is 16 residues. Germline lookup yields CDR1 MNHEY and CDR2 SMNVEV (reference sequence). The CDR3 loop is CASSRFTGTNTGELFF. The CDR3 DNA sequence: TGTGCCAGCAGTCGCTTTACCGGGACTAACACCGGGGAGCTGTTTTTT.

The chain couples TRBV7-3 to TRBJ2-2; 8 nucleotides agree with TRBD2. J lost 6 bases, V lost 5 bases, and 8 bases had no gene match. Germline V gene sequence: CDR1 SGHTA, CDR2 FQGTGA. The CDR3 has 15 amino acids. In DNA form, the CDR3 reads TGTGCCAGCAGCGCCTCGGGACTAGGGGCCGGGGAGCTGTTTTTT. It is translated as CASSASGLGAGELFF.

This chain joins TRBV19 and TRBJ2-6; D is possibly TRBD1 (5 bases). The V gene lost 7 bases and the J gene lost 3 bases, with 10 bases spanning the gap. This CDR3 has 14 residues. Germline V CDR1 and CDR2: LNHDA, SQIVND (reference sequence). The CDR3, as DNA: TGTGCCAGTAATCAGGGTTTTGGGGCCAACGTCCTGACTTTC. It is translated as CASNQGFGANVLTF.

The genes are TRBV6-1 and TRBJ2-1; 7 bases align to TRBD2. CDR3 length: 16 residues. CDR1 is MNHNS and CDR2 is SASEGT in the germline V gene. J lost 7 bases, V lost 2 bases, and 11 bases had no gene match. The CDR3 spells CASSENGGGLVNEQFF. The CDR3 DNA is TGTGCCAGCAGTGAAAATGGGGGGGGGTTAGTTAATGAGCAGTTCTTC.

J is TRBJ2-7 and V is TRBV11-2; weak D call: TRBD1 (5 bases). This CDR3 has 11 amino acids. Deletions cut 4 bases from V and 6 bases from J, with 7 bases between. Per germline, CDR1 SGHAT and CDR2 FQNNGV. CDR3 in DNA: TGTGCCAGCAGCTCAGGGTCCGAGCAGTACTTC. It translates to CASSSGSEQYF.